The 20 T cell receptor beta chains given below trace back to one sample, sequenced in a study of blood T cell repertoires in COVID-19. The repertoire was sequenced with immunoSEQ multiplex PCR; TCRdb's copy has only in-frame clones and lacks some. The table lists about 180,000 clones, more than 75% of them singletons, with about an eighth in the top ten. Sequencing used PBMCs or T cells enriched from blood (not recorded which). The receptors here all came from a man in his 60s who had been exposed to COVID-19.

The chain's CDR3 is CASGSRVAGRDTQYF. DNA for the CDR3: TGCGCCAGCGGCTCTAGAGTCGCGGGACGAGATACGCAGTATTTT. V gene TRBV5-1 combines with J gene TRBJ2-3; TRBD2 might be the D (6 bases). Trimming stripped 7 bases from V and 5 bases from J, with 20 bases between. Germline CDR1 and CDR2: SGHRS and YFSETQ. The CDR3 has 15 amino acids.

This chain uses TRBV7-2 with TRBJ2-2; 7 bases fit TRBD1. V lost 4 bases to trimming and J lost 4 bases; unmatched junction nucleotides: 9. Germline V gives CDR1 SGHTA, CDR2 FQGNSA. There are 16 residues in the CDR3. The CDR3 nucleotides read TGTGCCAGCAGCTCCGGGACAGTTGGTTCCACCGGGGAGCTGTTTTTT. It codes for CASSSGTVGSTGELFF. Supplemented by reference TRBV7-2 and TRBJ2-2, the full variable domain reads GAGVSQSPSNKVTEKGKDVELRCDPISGHTALYWYRQSLGQGLEFLIYFQGNSAPDKSGLPSDRFSAERTGGSVSTLTIQRTQQEDSAVYLCASSSGTVGSTGELFFGEGSRLTVL.

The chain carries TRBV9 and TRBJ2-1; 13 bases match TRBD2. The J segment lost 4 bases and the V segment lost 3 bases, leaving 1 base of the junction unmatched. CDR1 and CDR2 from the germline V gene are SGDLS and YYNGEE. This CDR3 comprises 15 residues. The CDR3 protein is CASSEGLAGYNEQFF. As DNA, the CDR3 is TGTGCCAGCAGCGAGGGACTAGCGGGATACAATGAGCAGTTCTTC.

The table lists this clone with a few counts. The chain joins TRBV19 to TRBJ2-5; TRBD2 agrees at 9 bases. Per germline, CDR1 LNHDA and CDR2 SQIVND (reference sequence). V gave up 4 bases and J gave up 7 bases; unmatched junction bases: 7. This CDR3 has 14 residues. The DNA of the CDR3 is TGTGCCAGTAGTAGGACTAGCGCGGGAGGGACCCAGTACTTC. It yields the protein CASSRTSAGGTQYF.

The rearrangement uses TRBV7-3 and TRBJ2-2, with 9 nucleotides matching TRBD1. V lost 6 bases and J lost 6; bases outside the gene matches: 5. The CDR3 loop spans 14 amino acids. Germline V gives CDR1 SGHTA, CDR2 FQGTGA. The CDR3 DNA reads TGTGCCAGCAGAGGACAGGGGCGTTCCGGGGAGCTGTTTTTT. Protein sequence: CASRGQGRSGELFF.

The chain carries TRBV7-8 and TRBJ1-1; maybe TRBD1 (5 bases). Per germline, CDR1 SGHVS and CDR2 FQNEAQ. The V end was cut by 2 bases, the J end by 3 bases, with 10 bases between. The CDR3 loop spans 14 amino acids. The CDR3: CASSLLSRDTEAFF. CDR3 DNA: TGTGCCAGCAGCTTATTATCCAGGGACACTGAAGCTTTCTTT.

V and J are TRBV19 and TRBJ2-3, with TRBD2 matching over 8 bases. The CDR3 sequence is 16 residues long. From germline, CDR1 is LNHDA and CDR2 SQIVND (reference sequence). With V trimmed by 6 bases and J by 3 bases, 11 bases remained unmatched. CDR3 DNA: TGTGCCAGTAGCCCGGGACTAGATAGGTTTACAGATACGCAGTATTTT. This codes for CASSPGLDRFTDTQYF. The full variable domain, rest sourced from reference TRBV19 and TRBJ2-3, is DGGITQSPKYLFRKEGQNVTLSCEQNLNHDAMYWYRQDPGQGLRLIYYSQIVNDFQKGDIAEGYSVSREKKESFPLTVTSAQKNPTAFYLCASSPGLDRFTDTQYFGPGTRLTVL.

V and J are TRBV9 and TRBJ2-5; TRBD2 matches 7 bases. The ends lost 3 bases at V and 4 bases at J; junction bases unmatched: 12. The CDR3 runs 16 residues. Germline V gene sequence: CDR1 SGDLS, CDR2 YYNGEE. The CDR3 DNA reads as TGTGCCAGCAGCGAGGGAGGGAAGTGGGGAAGAGAGACCCAGTACTTC. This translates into CASSEGGKWGRETQYF.

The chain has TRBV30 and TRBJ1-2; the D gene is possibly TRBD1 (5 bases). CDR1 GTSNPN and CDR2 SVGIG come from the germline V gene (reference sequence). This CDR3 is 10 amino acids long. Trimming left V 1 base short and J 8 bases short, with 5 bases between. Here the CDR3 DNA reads TGTGCCTGGAGTGGACAGGGCTACACCTTC. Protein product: CAWSGQGYTF. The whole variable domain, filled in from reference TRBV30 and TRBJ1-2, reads SQTIHQWPATLVQPVGSPLSLECTVEGTSNPNLYWYRQAAGRGLQLLFYSVGIGQISSEVPQNLSASRPQDRQFILSSKKLLLSDSGFYLCAWSGQGYTFGSGTRLTVV.

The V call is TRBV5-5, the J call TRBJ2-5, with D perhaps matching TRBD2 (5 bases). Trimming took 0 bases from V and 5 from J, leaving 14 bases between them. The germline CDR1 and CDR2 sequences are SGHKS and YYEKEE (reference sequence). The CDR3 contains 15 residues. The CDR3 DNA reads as TGTGCCAGCAGCTTGGAGGATGAGGGCTGGGAGACCCAGTACTTC. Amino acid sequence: CASSLEDEGWETQYF.

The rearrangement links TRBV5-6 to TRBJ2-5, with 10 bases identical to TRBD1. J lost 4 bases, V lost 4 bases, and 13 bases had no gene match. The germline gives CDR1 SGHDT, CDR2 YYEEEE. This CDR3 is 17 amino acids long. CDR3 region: CASSPGVGQGRRETQYF. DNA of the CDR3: TGTGCCAGCAGCCCGGGGGTGGGACAGGGGCGGCGAGAGACCCAGTACTTC.

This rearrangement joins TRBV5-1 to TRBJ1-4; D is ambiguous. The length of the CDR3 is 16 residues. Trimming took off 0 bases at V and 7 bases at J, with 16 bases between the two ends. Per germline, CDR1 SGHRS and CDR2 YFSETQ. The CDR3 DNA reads TGCGCCAGCAGCTTGGCCATAGTCCAAAGTGGTGAAAAACTGTTTTTT. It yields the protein CASSLAIVQSGEKLFF.

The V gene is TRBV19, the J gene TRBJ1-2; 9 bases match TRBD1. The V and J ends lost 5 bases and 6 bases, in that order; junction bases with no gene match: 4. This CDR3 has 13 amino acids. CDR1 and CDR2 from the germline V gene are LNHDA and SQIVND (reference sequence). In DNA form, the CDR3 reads TGTGCCAGTAGTCCCCGGACAGGGGATGGCTACACCTTC. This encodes CASSPRTGDGYTF. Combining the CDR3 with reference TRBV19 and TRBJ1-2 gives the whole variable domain DGGITQSPKYLFRKEGQNVTLSCEQNLNHDAMYWYRQDPGQGLRLIYYSQIVNDFQKGDIAEGYSVSREKKESFPLTVTSAQKNPTAFYLCASSPRTGDGYTFGSGTRLTVV.

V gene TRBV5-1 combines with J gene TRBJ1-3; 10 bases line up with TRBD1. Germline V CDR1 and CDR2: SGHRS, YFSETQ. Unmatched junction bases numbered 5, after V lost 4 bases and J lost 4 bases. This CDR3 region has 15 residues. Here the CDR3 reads CASSSDRGQGNTIYF. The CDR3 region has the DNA TGCGCCAGCAGCAGCGACAGGGGGCAAGGAAACACCATATATTTT.

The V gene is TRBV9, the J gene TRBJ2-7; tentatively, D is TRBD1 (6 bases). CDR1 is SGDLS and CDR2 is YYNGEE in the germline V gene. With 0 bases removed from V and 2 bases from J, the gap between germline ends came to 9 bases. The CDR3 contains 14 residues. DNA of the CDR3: TGTGCCAGCAGCGTAGACAGGGCCGCCTACGAGCAGTACTTC. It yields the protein CASSVDRAAYEQYF. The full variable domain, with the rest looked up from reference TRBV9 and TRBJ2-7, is DSGVTQTPKHLITATGQRVTLRCSPRSGDLSVYWYQQSLDQGLQFLIQYYNGEERAKGNILERFSAQQFPDLHSELNLSSLELGDSALYFCASSVDRAAYEQYFGPGTRLTVT.

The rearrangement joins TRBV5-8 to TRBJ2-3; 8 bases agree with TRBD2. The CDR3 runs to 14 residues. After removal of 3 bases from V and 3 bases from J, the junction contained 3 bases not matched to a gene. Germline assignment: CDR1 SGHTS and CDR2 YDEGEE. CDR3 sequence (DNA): TGTGCCAGCAGCTGGTTAGCGGGGACAGATACGCAGTATTTT. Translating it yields CASSWLAGTDTQYF.

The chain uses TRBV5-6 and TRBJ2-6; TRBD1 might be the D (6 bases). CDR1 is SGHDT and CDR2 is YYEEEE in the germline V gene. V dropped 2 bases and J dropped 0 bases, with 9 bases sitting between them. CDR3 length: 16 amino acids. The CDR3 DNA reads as TGTGCCAGCAGCTTCACCAGGGGCTCTGGGGCCAACGTCCTGACTTTC. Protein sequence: CASSFTRGSGANVLTF.

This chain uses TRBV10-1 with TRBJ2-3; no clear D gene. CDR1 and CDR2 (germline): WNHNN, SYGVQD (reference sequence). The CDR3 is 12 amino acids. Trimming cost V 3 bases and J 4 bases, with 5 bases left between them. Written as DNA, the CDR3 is TGCGCCAGCAGTGATTACTCAGATACGCAGTATTTT. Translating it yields CASSDYSDTQYF.

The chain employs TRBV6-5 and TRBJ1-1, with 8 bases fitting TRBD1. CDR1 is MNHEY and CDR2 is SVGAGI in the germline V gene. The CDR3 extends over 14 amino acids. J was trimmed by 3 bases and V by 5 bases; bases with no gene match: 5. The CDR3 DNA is TGTGCCAGCAGTATAGGACAGGGCGACACTGAAGCTTTCTTT. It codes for CASSIGQGDTEAFF.

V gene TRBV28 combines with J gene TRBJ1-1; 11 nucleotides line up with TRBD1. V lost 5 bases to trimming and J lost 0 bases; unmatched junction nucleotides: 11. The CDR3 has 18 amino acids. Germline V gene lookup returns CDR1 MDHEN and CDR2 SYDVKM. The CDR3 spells CASSPPRTGGALNTEAFF. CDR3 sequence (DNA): TGTGCCAGCAGTCCCCCGCGGACAGGGGGCGCCTTGAACACTGAAGCTTTCTTT.